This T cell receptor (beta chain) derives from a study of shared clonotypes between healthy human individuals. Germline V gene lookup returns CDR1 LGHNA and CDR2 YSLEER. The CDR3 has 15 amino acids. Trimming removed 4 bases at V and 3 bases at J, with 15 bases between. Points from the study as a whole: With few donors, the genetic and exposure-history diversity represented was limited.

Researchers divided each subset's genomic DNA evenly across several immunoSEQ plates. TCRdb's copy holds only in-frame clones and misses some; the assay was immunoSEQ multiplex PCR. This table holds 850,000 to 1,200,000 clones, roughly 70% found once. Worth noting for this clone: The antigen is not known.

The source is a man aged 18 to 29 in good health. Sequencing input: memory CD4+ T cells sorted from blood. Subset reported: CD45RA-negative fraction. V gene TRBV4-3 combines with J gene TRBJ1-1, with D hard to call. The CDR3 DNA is TGCGCCAGCAGCCCAGTTGCCGCCGGGGACACTGAAGCTTTCTTT. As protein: CASSPVAAGDTEAFF.